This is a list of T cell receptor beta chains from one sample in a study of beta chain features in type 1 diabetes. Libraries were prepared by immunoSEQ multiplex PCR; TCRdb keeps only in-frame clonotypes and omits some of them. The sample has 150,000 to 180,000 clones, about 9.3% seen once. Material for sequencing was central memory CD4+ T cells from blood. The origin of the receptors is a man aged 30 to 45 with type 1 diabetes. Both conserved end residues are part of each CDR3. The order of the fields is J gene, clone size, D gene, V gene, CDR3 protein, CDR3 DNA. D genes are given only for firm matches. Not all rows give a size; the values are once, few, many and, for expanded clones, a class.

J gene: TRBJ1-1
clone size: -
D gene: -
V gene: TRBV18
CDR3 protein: CASSLGENTEAFF
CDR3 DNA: TGTGCCAGCTCATTGGGCGAGAACACTGAAGCTTTCTTT

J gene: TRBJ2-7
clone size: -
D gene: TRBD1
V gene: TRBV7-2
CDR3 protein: CASSSTGALDYEQYF
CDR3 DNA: TGTGCCAGCAGCTCCACAGGGGCCCTGGACTACGAGCAGTACTTC

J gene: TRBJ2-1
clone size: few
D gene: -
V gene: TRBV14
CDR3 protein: CASSQFLLRNNEQFF
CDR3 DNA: TGTGCCAGCAGCCAGTTCTTGTTGAGGAACAATGAGCAGTTCTTC

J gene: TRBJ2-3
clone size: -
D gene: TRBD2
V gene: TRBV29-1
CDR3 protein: CSEGTSGTEADTQYF
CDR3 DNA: TGCAGCGAGGGGACTAGCGGGACGGAGGCAGATACGCAGTATTTT

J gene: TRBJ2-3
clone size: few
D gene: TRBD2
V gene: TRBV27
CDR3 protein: CAIRTSGANTDTQYF
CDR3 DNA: TGTGCCATCCGGACTAGCGGGGCTAACACAGATACGCAGTATTTT

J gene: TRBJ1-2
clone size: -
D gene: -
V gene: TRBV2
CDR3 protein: CASSEAVGGAPYGYTF
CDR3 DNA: TGTGCCAGCAGTGAAGCGGTGGGTGGGGCCCCCTATGGCTACACCTTC

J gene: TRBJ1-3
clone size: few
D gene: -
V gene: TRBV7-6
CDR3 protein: CASSPSPFSGNTIYF
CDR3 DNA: TGTGCCAGCAGCCCTAGCCCGTTCTCTGGAAACACCATATATTTT

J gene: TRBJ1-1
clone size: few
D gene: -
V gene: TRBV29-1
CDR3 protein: CSATPQEQQAF
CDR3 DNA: TGCAGCGCCACCCCCCAAGAGCAGCAGGCTTTT

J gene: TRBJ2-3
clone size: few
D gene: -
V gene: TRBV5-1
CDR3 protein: CASGIASSTDTQYF
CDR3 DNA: TGCGCCAGCGGTATAGCGTCTAGCACAGATACGCAGTATTTT

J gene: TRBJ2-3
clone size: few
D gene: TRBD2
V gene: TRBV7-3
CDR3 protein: CASSPPGTSVNTQYF
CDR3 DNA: TGTGCCAGCAGCCCGCCCGGGACTAGCGTGAATACGCAGTATTTT

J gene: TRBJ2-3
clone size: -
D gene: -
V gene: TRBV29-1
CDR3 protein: CSVGANLITDTQYF
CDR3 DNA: TGCAGCGTTGGGGCAAATCTTATCACAGATACGCAGTATTTT

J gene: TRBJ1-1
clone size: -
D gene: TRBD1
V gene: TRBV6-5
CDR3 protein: CASSYSRQGETEAFF
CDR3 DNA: TGTGCCAGCAGTTACTCTAGACAGGGGGAAACTGAAGCTTTCTTT

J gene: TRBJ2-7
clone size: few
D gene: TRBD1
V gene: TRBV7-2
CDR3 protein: CASSQGQGTSEQYF
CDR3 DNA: TGTGCCAGCAGCCAAGGACAGGGGACGAGCGAGCAGTACTTC

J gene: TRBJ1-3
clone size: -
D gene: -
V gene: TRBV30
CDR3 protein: CAWSGYPQSTSGNTIYF
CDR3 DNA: TGTGCCTGGAGTGGATACCCCCAGTCCACCTCTGGAAACACCATATATTTT

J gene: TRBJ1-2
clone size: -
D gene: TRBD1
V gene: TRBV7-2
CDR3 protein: CASSLVGQGANYGYTF
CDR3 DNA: TGTGCCAGCAGCTTAGTGGGACAGGGAGCTAACTATGGCTACACCTTC

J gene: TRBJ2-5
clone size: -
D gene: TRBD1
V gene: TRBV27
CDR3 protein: CASSLYRGTGGIETQYF
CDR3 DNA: TGTGCCAGCAGTTTATACAGGGGGACAGGGGGCATTGAGACCCAGTACTTC

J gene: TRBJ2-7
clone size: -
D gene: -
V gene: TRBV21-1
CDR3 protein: CASPGLASYEQYF
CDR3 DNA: TGTGCCAGCCCGGGACTAGCATCCTACGAGCAGTACTTC

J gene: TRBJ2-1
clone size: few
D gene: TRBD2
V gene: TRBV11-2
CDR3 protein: CASSGVGRSNEQFF
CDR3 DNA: TGTGCCAGCAGCGGTGTCGGGAGGAGTAATGAGCAGTTCTTC

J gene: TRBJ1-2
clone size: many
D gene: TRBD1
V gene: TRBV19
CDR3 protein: CASTPRAQGVYGYTF
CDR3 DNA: TGTGCCAGTACCCCTAGGGCACAGGGGGTCTATGGCTACACCTTC

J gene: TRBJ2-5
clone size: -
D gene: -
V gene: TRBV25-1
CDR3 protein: CASSAIETQYF
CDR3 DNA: TGTGCCAGCAGTGCCATAGAGACCCAGTACTTC

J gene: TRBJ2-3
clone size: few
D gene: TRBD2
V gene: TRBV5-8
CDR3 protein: CASSLFASGDGYTQYF
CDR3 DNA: TGTGCCAGCAGCTTGTTTGCTAGCGGGGACGGATATACGCAGTATTTT

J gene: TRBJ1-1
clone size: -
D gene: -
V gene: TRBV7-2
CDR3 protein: CASSLNAVNTEAFF
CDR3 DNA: TGTGCCAGCAGCTTAAATGCGGTGAACACTGAAGCTTTCTTT

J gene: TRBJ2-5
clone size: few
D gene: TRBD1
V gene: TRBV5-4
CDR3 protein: CASSQRQGAETQYF
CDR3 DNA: TGTGCCAGCAGCCAAAGACAGGGGGCAGAGACCCAGTACTTC

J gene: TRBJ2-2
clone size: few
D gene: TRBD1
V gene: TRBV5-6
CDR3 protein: CASSPLGQGATGELFF
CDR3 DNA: TGTGCCAGCAGCCCTCTCGGACAGGGGGCTACCGGGGAGCTGTTTTTT

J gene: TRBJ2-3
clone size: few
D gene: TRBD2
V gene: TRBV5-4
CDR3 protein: CASSLVGRAVGDTQYF
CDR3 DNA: TGTGCCAGCAGCTTGGTCGGGAGGGCCGTCGGAGATACGCAGTATTTT

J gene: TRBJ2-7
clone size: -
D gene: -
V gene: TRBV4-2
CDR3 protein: CASSRPGSYEQYF
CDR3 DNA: TGTGCCAGCAGCCGCCCGGGATCCTACGAGCAGTACTTC

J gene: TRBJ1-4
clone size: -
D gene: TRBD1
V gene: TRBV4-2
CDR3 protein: CASSRGQINEKLFF
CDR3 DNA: TGTGCCAGCAGCCGGGGACAGATTAATGAAAAACTGTTTTTT

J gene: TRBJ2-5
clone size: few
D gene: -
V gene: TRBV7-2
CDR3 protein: CASSFQPGIPYF
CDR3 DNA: TGTGCCAGCAGCTTTCAGCCCGGGATTCCGTACTTC

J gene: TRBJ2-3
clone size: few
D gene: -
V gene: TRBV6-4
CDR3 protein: CASSDRGKDTQYF
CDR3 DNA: TGTGCCAGCAGTGACAGGGGAAAAGATACGCAGTATTTT